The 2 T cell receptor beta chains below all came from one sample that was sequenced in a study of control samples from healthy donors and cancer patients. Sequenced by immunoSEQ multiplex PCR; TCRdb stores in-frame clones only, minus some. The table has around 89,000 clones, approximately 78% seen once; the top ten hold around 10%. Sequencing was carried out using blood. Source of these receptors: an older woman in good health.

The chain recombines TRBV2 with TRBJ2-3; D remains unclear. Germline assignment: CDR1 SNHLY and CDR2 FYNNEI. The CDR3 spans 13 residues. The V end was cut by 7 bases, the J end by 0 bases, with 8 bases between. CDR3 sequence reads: CASMSSSTDTQYF. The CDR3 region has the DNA TGTGCCAGCATGTCCTCTAGCACAGATACGCAGTATTTT. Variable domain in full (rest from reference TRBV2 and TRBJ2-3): EPEVTQTPSHQVTQMGQEVILRCVPISNHLYFYWYRQILGQKVEFLVSFYNNEISEKSEIFDDQFSVERPDGSNFTLKIRSTKLEDSAMYFCASMSSSTDTQYFGPGTRLTVL.

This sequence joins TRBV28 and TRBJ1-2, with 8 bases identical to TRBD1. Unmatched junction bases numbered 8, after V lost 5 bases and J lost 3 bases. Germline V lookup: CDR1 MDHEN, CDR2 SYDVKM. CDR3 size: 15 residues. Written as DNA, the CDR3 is TGTGCCAGCAGTGAGGTAGGACAGGGTTACTATGGCTACACCTTC. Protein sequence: CASSEVGQGYYGYTF.